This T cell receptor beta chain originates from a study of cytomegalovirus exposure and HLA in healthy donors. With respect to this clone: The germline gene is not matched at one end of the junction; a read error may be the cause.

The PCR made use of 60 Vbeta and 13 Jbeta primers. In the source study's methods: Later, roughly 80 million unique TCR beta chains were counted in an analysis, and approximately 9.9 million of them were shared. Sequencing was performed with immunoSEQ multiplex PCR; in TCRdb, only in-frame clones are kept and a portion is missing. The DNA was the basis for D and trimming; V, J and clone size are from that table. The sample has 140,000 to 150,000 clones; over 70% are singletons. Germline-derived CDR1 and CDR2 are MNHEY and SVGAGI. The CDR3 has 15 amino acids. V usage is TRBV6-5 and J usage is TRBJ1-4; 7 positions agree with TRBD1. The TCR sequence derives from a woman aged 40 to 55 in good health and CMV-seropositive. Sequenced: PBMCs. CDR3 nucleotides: TGTGCCGGCAGCTACTCGGGCAGGGGGGTCGGAAAACTGTTTTTT. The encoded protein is CAGSYSGRGVGKLFF.